Given below is one T cell receptor beta chain in context. This sample was taken from a study of shared clonotypes between healthy human individuals. Trimming cost V 5 bases and J 5 bases, with 16 bases left between them. Germline CDR1 and CDR2: SGHAT and FQDESV (reference sequence). The CDR3 is 15 residues long. Splitting of CD4+ cells produced CD45RA+ naive and CD45RA-negative memory subsets. Per the original data handling: Because ImmunoSEQ provided only junction sequences with no quality scores, the filtering differed. Method: immunoSEQ multiplex PCR; TCRdb's copy keeps in-frame clones and lacks some. The D gene and trimming were derived from the DNA, and the V and J assignments and clone size from that table. The sample carries 2,500,000 or so clones, 80% to 95% recorded once.

The chain joins TRBV11-1 to TRBJ2-1; no clear D gene. The specimen was naive CD4+ T cells from PBMCs. Sample subset: CD45RA+ positively selected. The TCR comes from a man between 18 and 29 years old in good health. Some clones in this sample may be carry-over from other donors' samples. Written as DNA, the CDR3 is TGTGCCAGCAGCCCGCTAGTGATCCTCGACAATGAGCAGTTCTTC. Translated, it gives CASSPLVILDNEQFF.